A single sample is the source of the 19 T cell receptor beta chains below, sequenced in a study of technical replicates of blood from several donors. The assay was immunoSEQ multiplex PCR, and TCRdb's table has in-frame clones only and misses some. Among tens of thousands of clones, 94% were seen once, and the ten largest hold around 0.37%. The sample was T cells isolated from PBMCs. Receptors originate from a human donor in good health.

The CDR3 loop is CASVIYGTGELFF. The CDR3 DNA reads TGTGCCAGCGTGATATACGGCACCGGGGAGCTGTTTTTT. The chain employs TRBV6-1 and TRBJ2-2; D uncertain. The CDR3 has 13 residues. V shed 8 bases and J shed 4 bases, with 11 bases lying between them. Per the germline V gene, CDR1 is MNHNS and CDR2 is SASEGT.

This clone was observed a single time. The CDR3 DNA reads TGTGCCAGCAGCTTAGAGGACCGACAGGGATTCTATAGCAATCAGCCCCAGCATTTT. This codes for CASSLEDRQGFYSNQPQHF. The genes are TRBV7-9 and TRBJ1-5; 7 nucleotides agree with TRBD1. This CDR3 is 19 amino acids long. The ends lost 1 base at V and 0 bases at J; junction bases unmatched: 12. The germline V gene has CDR1 SEHNR and CDR2 FQNEAQ (reference sequence).

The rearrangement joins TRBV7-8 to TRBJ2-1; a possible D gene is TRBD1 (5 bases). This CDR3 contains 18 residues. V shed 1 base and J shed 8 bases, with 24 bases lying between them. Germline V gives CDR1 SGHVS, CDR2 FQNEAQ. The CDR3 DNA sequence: TGTGCCAGCAGCTTAGGGCAGGGCCCGGACCCCCTAGGGGATGAGCAGTTCTTC. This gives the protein CASSLGQGPDPLGDEQFF.

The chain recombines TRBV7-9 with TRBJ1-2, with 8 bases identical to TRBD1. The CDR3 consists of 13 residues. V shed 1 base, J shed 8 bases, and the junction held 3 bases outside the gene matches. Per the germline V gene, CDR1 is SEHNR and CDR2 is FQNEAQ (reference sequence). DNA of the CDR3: TGTGCCAGCAGCTTAGGGACAGGGTACGGCTACACCTTC. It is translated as CASSLGTGYGYTF.

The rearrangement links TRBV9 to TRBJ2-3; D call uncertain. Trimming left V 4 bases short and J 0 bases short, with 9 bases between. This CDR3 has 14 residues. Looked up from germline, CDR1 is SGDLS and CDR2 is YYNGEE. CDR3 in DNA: TGTGCCAGCAGCCCCCCGGTTAGCACAGATACGCAGTATTTT. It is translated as CASSPPVSTDTQYF.

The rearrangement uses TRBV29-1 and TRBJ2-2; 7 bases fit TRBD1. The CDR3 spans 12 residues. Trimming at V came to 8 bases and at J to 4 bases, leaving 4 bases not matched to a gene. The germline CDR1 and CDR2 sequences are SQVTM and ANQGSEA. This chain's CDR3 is CSSSGGTGELFF. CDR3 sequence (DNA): TGCAGCTCTTCAGGGGGCACCGGGGAGCTGTTTTTT.

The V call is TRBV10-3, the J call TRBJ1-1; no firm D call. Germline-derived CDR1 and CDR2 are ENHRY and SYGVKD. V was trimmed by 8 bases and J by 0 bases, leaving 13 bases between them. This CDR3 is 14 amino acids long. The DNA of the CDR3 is TGTGCCATCTCGGGGAATGGTATGAACACTGAAGCTTTCTTT. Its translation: CAISGNGMNTEAFF.

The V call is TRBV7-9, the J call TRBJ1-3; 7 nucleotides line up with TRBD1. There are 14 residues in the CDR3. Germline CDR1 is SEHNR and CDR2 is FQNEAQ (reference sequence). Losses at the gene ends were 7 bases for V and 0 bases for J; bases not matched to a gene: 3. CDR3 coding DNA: TGTGCCAGCACGACAGGGCTCTCTGGAAACACCATATATTTT. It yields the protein CASTTGLSGNTIYF.

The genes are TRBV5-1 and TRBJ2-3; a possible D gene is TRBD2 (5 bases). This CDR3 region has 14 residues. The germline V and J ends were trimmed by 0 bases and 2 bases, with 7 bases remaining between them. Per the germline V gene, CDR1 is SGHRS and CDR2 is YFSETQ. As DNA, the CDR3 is TGCGCCAGCAGCTTGGGGACTTTCACAGATACGCAGTATTTT. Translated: CASSLGTFTDTQYF.

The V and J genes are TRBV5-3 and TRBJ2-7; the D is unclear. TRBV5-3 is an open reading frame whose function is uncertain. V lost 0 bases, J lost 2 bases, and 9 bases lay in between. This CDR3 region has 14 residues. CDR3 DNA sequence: TGTGCCAGAAGCTTGGTGGCAGAACCCTACGAGCAGTACTTC. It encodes CARSLVAEPYEQYF.

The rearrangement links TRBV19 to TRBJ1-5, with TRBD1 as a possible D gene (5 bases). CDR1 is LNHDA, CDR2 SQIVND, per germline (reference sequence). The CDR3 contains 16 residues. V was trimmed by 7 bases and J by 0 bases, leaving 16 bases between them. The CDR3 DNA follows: TGTGCCAGTATGGCTGCGGGGCCATATAGCAATCAGCCCCAGCATTTT. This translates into CASMAAGPYSNQPQHF. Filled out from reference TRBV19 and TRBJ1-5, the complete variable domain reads DGGITQSPKYLFRKEGQNVTLSCEQNLNHDAMYWYRQDPGQGLRLIYYSQIVNDFQKGDIAEGYSVSREKKESFPLTVTSAQKNPTAFYLCASMAAGPYSNQPQHFGDGTRLSIL.

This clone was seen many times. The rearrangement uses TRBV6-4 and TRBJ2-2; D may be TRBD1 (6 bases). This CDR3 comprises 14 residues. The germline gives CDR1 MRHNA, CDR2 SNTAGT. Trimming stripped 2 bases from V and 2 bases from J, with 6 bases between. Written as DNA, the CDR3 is TGTGCCAGCAGTGACGGGACAAACACCGGGGAGCTGTTTTTT. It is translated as CASSDGTNTGELFF.

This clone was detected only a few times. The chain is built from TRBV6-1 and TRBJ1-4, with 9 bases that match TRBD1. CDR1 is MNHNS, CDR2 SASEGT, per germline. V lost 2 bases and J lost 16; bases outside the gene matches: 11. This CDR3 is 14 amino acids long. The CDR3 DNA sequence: TGTGCCAGCAGTGAATTTTGGGACAGGGAATTAGCGTTTTTT. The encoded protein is CASSEFWDRELAFF.

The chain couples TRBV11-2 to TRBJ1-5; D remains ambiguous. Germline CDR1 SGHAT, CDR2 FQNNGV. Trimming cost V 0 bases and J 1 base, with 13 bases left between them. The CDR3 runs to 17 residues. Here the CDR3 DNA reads TGTGCCAGCAGCTTAGATTCGCGGCTTTGGAGCAATCAGCCCCAGCATTTT. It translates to CASSLDSRLWSNQPQHF.

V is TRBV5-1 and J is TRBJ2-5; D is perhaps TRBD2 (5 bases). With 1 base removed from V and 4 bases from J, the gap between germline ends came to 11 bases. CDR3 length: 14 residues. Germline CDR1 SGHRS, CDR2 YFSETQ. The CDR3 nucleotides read TGCGCCAGCAGCTTGCAATCGGAGGTAGAGACCCAGTACTTC. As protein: CASSLQSEVETQYF.

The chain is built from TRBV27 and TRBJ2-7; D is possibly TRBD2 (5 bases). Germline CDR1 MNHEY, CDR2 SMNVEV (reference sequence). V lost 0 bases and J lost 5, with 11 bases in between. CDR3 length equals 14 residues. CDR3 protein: CASSLSRGLNEQYF. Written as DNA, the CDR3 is TGTGCCAGCAGTTTATCTCGGGGTCTGAACGAGCAGTACTTC.

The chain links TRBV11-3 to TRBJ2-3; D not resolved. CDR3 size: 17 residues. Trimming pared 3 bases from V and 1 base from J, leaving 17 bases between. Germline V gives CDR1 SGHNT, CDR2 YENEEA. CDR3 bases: TGTGCCAGCAGCTTGTCGGGTACCTCGATTGGCACAGATACGCAGTATTTT. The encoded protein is CASSLSGTSIGTDTQYF.

The CDR3 spells CASSLNRASYEQYF. The DNA of the CDR3 is TGTGCCAGCAGCTTAAACAGGGCCTCCTACGAGCAGTACTTC. This chain links TRBV7-8 with TRBJ2-7; weak D call: TRBD1 (6 bases). The V gene's germline CDR1 is SGHVS and CDR2 FQNEAQ. The CDR3 has 14 amino acids. V lost 2 bases to trimming and J lost 0 bases, with 8 bases between them.

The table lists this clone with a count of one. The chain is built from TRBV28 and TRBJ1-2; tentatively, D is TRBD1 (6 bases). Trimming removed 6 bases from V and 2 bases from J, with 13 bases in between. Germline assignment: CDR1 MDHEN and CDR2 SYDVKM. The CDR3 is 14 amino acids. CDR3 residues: CASRDPGQNYGYTF. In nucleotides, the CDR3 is TGTGCCAGCAGGGATCCTGGACAGAACTATGGCTACACCTTC.